A selection of T cell receptor beta chains follows, all from one sample in a study of cytomegalovirus exposure and HLA in healthy donors. Using immunoSEQ multiplex PCR, the repertoire was profiled, and TCRdb retains in-frame clones only, with some absent. The sample consists of over 150,000 clones, over 70% of them appearing once. The sequencing input was PBMCs. The receptors originated from a man aged 25 to 40 in good health and CMV-seronegative. Both conserved end residues are part of each CDR3. Each record gives: D gene, V gene, J gene, CDR3 protein. A D gene is named only where the DNA matches it firmly.

D gene: -; V gene: TRBV6-1; J gene: TRBJ2-6; CDR3 protein: CASSELSGANVLTF
D gene: -; V gene: TRBV11-2; J gene: TRBJ1-5; CDR3 protein: CASSLESGYNQPQHF
D gene: TRBD1; V gene: TRBV6-5; J gene: TRBJ2-3; CDR3 protein: CASSYRRGDTQYF
D gene: TRBD1; V gene: TRBV10-3; J gene: TRBJ1-4; CDR3 protein: CAISEAGGFDNEKLFF
D gene: TRBD2; V gene: TRBV4-3; J gene: TRBJ2-3; CDR3 protein: CASSSSGESTDTQYF
D gene: TRBD1; V gene: TRBV28; J gene: TRBJ2-7; CDR3 protein: CASSVDRGGEQYF
D gene: -; V gene: TRBV5-6; J gene: TRBJ1-6; CDR3 protein: CASSTGGGNRNSPLHF
D gene: TRBD1; V gene: TRBV11-2; J gene: TRBJ2-7; CDR3 protein: CASSTPGQIYEQYF
D gene: -; V gene: TRBV30; J gene: TRBJ1-1; CDR3 protein: CAWSVRGGLRNTEAFF
D gene: -; V gene: TRBV19; J gene: TRBJ2-6; CDR3 protein: CASSIHRVSGANVLTF
D gene: TRBD1; V gene: TRBV2; J gene: TRBJ1-2; CDR3 protein: CASSEALLQGDGYTF
D gene: TRBD1; V gene: TRBV7-2; J gene: TRBJ1-6; CDR3 protein: CASSLALPGGISSPLHF
D gene: -; V gene: TRBV29-1; J gene: TRBJ2-1; CDR3 protein: CSVERYNEQFF
D gene: -; V gene: TRBV27; J gene: TRBJ1-2; CDR3 protein: CASSLSAASGYPF
D gene: -; V gene: TRBV5-6; J gene: TRBJ2-2; CDR3 protein: CASSRGSGELFF
D gene: -; V gene: TRBV28; J gene: TRBJ2-1; CDR3 protein: CASGSDSYNEQFF
D gene: -; V gene: TRBV5-1; J gene: TRBJ1-1; CDR3 protein: CASSPTGRAEAFF
D gene: TRBD2; V gene: TRBV4-3; J gene: TRBJ2-3; CDR3 protein: CASSQEGLATDTQYF
D gene: TRBD1; V gene: TRBV5-1; J gene: TRBJ1-5; CDR3 protein: CASSLGGGTDNQPQHF
D gene: TRBD2; V gene: TRBV7-3; J gene: TRBJ2-3; CDR3 protein: CASSSGLAGSRFTDTQYF
D gene: -; V gene: TRBV19; J gene: TRBJ2-6; CDR3 protein: CASSIWDTSSGANVLTF
D gene: TRBD1; V gene: TRBV28; J gene: TRBJ1-5; CDR3 protein: CASSNRGRGQPQHF
D gene: TRBD1; V gene: TRBV4-1; J gene: TRBJ2-6; CDR3 protein: CASSQNVQGARRDLTF
D gene: -; V gene: TRBV11-1; J gene: TRBJ1-1; CDR3 protein: CASSLSGKTEAFF
D gene: TRBD1; V gene: TRBV11-2; J gene: TRBJ1-4; CDR3 protein: CASSELTGVGEKLFF
D gene: -; V gene: TRBV5-6; J gene: TRBJ2-7; CDR3 protein: CASSLAGIEQYF
D gene: -; V gene: TRBV5-1; J gene: TRBJ2-5; CDR3 protein: CASSLVTGETQYF
D gene: TRBD1; V gene: TRBV4-2; J gene: TRBJ1-4; CDR3 protein: CASSQAAGGGGEKLFF
D gene: -; V gene: TRBV28; J gene: TRBJ1-1; CDR3 protein: CASSANRVRNTEAFF